This T cell receptor (beta chain) was found in a study of T cells in Graves' hyperthyroidism and ophthalmopathy. This clonotype was picked up a small number of times. TCR beta CDR3 region amplification was performed from RNA transcripts. Primed by the HTBI set, a first-round RT-PCR was run on the TCR CDR3. TCRdb reprocessed the multiplex PCR reads with MiXCR, giving one entry per CDR3 protein. The sample lists 400,000 to 500,000 distinct CDR3 sequences, roughly 14% occurring once. V shed 2 bases and J shed 4 bases, with 15 bases lying between them. Germline values: CDR1 SGHDT, CDR2 YYEEEE. The CDR3 runs 15 residues.

This chain uses TRBV5-6 with TRBJ2-5; perhaps TRBD1 as D (6 bases). The sequence was obtained from a young man with Graves' ophthalmopathy. The material sequenced was blood. Written as DNA, the CDR3 is TGTGCCAGCAGCTTTTTCTGGGGGCATCGAGAGACCCAGTACTTC. It translates to CASSFFWGHRETQYF.